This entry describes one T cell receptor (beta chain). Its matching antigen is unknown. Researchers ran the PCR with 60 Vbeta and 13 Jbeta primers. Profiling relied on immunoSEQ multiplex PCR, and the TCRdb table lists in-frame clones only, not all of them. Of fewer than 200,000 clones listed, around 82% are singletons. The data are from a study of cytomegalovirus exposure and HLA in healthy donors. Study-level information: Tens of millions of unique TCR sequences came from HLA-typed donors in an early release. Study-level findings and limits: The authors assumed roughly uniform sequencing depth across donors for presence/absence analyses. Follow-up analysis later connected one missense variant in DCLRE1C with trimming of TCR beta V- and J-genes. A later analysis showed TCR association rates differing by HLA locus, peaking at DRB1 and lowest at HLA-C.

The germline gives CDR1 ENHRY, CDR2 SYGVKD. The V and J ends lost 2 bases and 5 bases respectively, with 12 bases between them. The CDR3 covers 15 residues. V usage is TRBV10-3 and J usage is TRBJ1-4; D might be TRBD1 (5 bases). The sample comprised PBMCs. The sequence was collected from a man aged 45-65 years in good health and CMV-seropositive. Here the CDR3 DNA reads TGTGCCATCAGTGAGAACCCACAGGTGAATGAAAAACTGTTTTTT. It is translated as CAISENPQVNEKLFF.